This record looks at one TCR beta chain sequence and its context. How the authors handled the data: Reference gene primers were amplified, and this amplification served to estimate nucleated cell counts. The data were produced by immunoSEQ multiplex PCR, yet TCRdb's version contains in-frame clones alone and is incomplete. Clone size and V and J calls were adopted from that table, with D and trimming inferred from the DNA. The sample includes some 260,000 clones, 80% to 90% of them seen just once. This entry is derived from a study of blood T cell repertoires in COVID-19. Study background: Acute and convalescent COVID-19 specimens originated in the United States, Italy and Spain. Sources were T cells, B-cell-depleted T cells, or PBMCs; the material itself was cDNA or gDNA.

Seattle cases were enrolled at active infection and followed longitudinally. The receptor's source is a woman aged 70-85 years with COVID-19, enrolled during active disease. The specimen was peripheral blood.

CDR3 sequence (DNA): TGCGCCAGCAGCTCCTACCCCTCGCGGGACGTAGAGACCCAGTACTTC. Encoded protein: CASSSYPSRDVETQYF. This chain uses TRBV5-1 with TRBJ2-5; the D gene is possibly TRBD2 (6 bases). CDR1 and CDR2 (germline): SGHRS, YFSETQ. The CDR3 extends over 16 amino acids. V was clipped by 3 bases and J by 4 bases, with 19 bases between them.